Sequencing of this TCR beta chain was carried out in a study of tumor-infiltrating lymphocytes in primary liver carcinoma. Study-level background: Every sample contained roughly 3.65 to 7.5 million productive TCRbeta reads, and these numbers were similar from one tissue type to another. Broader study findings: Among the pair types, tumor region pairs showed more overlap than tumor-adjacent and tumor-blood pairs.

TCR beta cDNA was made from approximately 500 ng total RNA with a constant-region primer. Slightly modified ARM-PCR with three nested multiplex PCR rounds yielded TCR beta libraries. With TRBV1-TRBV30 forward primers and a C-beta reverse primer, the first two PCR rounds were run for around 10 cycles each. TCRdb itself ran the multiplex PCR reads through MiXCR, one entry per CDR3 protein. The table lists about 100,000 distinct CDR3 sequences, 65% to 70% of them singletons, with around 25% in the top ten. Germline CDR1 PRHDT, CDR2 FYEKMQ (reference sequence). The V end was cut by 5 bases, the J end by 7 bases, with 9 bases between. The CDR3 runs 11 residues. Both RNA and DNA were isolated together from roughly 20-30 mg of bulk tissue that had not been sorted. Chronic HBV infection, untreated so far, was present in the patients. This clonotype was seen ten or more times. Its antigen is undetermined.

The rearrangement joins TRBV13 to TRBJ2-7; perhaps TRBD1 as D (5 bases). Sequenced sample: tumor-adjacent normal liver tissue. This clonotype was sampled from a man aged 40-49 years with primary liver carcinoma and hepatitis B virus infection. As DNA, the CDR3 is TGTGCCAGCAGCAACAACAGGGAGCAGTACTTC. This encodes CASSNNREQYF.